This is a list of T cell receptor beta chains from one sample in a study of blood T cell repertoires in COVID-19. This table comes from immunoSEQ multiplex PCR, and its TCRdb copy is limited to in-frame clones, with some not included. The sample contains about 160,000 clones, 80% of which appear only once. Source material: PBMCs or T cells enriched from blood (not recorded which). All receptors come from an older woman who had recovered from COVID-19. Each CDR3 is given with its conserved first and last residue. The D gene is left open where the match is weak. Only part of the rows carry a size: once, few, many, or a class if the clone is expanded.

d_gene	v_gene	abundance	j_gene	CDR3nt	CDR3aa
.	TRBV12-5	.	TRBJ1-5	TGTGCTAGTGGTTTGGACCGGGGAAGCAATCAGCCCCAGCATTTT	CASGLDRGSNQPQHF
TRBD2	TRBV10-1	.	TRBJ2-7	TGCGCCAGCAGTGAGTCCGGCGGGGGGGCCGTGCAGTACTTC	CASSESGGGAVQYF
TRBD1	TRBV5-6	once	TRBJ2-7	TGTGCCAGCAGCCACGCAGGGGGATCCTACGAGCAGTACTTC	CASSHAGGSYEQYF
.	TRBV30	.	TRBJ1-2	TGTGCCTGGAGTAGGCAGGGAGGCCTTTCATATGGCTACACCTTC	CAWSRQGGLSYGYTF
TRBD1	TRBV3-1/TRBV3-2	.	TRBJ1-1	TGTGCCAGCAGCCGCCGGGGCAGGGGGATTCGCACTGAAGCTTTCTTT	CASSRRGRGIRTEAFF
.	TRBV27	once	TRBJ1-1	TGTGCCAGCAGTTTAAGCAGGGGTACTGAAGCTTTCTTT	CASSLSRGTEAFF
TRBD1	TRBV19	.	TRBJ1-3	TGTGCCAGTAGTACTCGACAGGGGAGCTCTGGAAACACCATATATTTT	CASSTRQGSSGNTIYF
.	TRBV6-1	.	TRBJ1-1	TGTGCCAGCAGTGAACGGACCAGGGCCTGGGGCACTGAAGCTTTCTTT	CASSERTRAWGTEAFF
.	TRBV19	once	TRBJ1-1	TGTGCCACAACCAGGGAAGGTTTTTCGAACACTGAAGCTTTCTTT	CATTREGFSNTEAFF
.	TRBV29-1	.	TRBJ2-5	TGCAGCGTTGACGCGGGTTTGGACCAAGAGACCCAGTACTTC	CSVDAGLDQETQYF
.	TRBV5-1	.	TRBJ2-3	TGCGCCAGCAGCATCGGAGTTAACACAGATACGCAGTATTTT	CASSIGVNTDTQYF
.	TRBV5-1	.	TRBJ1-6	TGCGCCAGCAGCTTGAAGGGGCTGGATTCACCCCTCCACTTT	CASSLKGLDSPLHF
.	TRBV30	.	TRBJ1-4	TGTGCCTGGAGGGGGCGGACCGCTAAACTGTTTTTT	CAWRGRTAKLFF
TRBD2	TRBV30	once	TRBJ2-7	TGTGCCTGGAGCCGGGGGACTAGCGGAACCTACGAGCAGTACTTC	CAWSRGTSGTYEQYF
.	TRBV4-1	.	TRBJ1-6	TGCGCCAGCAGCCAGGCGACAGGTTCCTCGGGTAGTCGCCACTTT	CASSQATGSSGSRHF
.	TRBV12-3/TRBV12-4	.	TRBJ2-7	TGTGCCAGCAGTTCGGTTTACGAGCAGTACTTC	CASSSVYEQYF
TRBD2	TRBV5-1	many	TRBJ2-1	TGCGCCAGCAGCCTTAGCGGGGGGGCCAGCGATGAGCAGTTCTTC	CASSLSGGASDEQFF
.	TRBV27	.	TRBJ1-5	TGTGCCAGCAGTAATTTTATCGGGGGAGGCAATCAGCCCCAGCATTTT	CASSNFIGGGNQPQHF
TRBD2	TRBV19	once	TRBJ2-1	TGTGCCAGTAGTATACAGCGGGGTAACAATGAGCAGTTCTTC	CASSIQRGNNEQFF
TRBD2	TRBV6-4	few	TRBJ2-7	TGTGCCAGCAGTATTCTAGCGGGAGGGCCCTACGAGCAGTACTTC	CASSILAGGPYEQYF
.	TRBV19	.	TRBJ1-5	TGTGCCAGTAGTATTGTAGCGGGACAGCCCCAGCATTTT	CASSIVAGQPQHF
.	TRBV18	.	TRBJ1-2	TGTGCCAGCTCGCCTGATGTCCGGGGACACGAGGGCTACACCTTC	CASSPDVRGHEGYTF
TRBD1	TRBV5-1	.	TRBJ1-5	TGCGCCAGCTCGGAGGGGGCTCTTGGCAATCAGCCCCAGCATTTT	CASSEGALGNQPQHF
TRBD2	TRBV5-6	.	TRBJ2-5	TGTGCCAGCAGCTTGAGGACTAGCGGGTACCAAGAGACCCAGTACTTC	CASSLRTSGYQETQYF
TRBD2	TRBV12-3/TRBV12-4	.	TRBJ2-7	TGTGCCAGCAGGGCGGGGGGGCCGCAGTACTTC	CASRAGGPQYF
.	TRBV10-1	.	TRBJ2-3	TGCGCCAGCAGTGAGCTTACAGATACGCAGTATTTT	CASSELTDTQYF
.	TRBV12-3/TRBV12-4	once	TRBJ2-7	TGTGCCAGCAGTTTACATGGAGACGAGCAGTACTTC	CASSLHGDEQYF
TRBD1	TRBV5-5	.	TRBJ2-3	TGTGCCAGCAGCTTGGCCGGACAGGGAACAGATACGCAGTATTTT	CASSLAGQGTDTQYF
.	TRBV27	.	TRBJ2-7	TGTGCCAGCAGAAAGACAGTCTCCTACGAGCAGTACTTC	CASRKTVSYEQYF
.	TRBV18	few	TRBJ2-2	TGTGCCAGCTCACCCGATCCAGGGGCCACCGGGGAGCTGTTTTTT	CASSPDPGATGELFF
TRBD1	TRBV12-3/TRBV12-4	few	TRBJ1-4	TGTGCCAGCAGTGGAGACAGGGGGGAAAAACTGTTTTTT	CASSGDRGEKLFF
TRBD2	TRBV12-5	once	TRBJ2-5	TGTGCTAGTGCTTATAGCGGGGGTGAGACCCAGTACTTC	CASAYSGGETQYF
.	TRBV5-1	.	TRBJ1-1	TGCGCCAGCAGCTTGGGGGTTTCGACGGGCACTGAAGCTTTCTTT	CASSLGVSTGTEAFF
.	TRBV6-6	.	TRBJ2-5	TGTGCCAGCAGTTACTCGAACCAGCAAGAGACCCAGTACTTC	CASSYSNQQETQYF
.	TRBV23-1	.	TRBJ2-7	TGCGCCAGCAGTTGGGCCTCCCGAAACGAGCAGTACTTC	CASSWASRNEQYF
TRBD1	TRBV5-5	.	TRBJ2-7	TGTGCCAGCAGATCGGGACAGGGCACGCGCGAGCAGTACTTC	CASRSGQGTREQYF
TRBD2	TRBV2	once	TRBJ2-1	TGTGCCAGCAGTTCGGGGGGGAGATACAATGAGCAGTTCTTC	CASSSGGRYNEQFF
.	TRBV7-8	once	TRBJ1-6	TGTGCCAGCAGCTTAGCAGAAGCTAATTCACCCCTCCACTTT	CASSLAEANSPLHF
.	TRBV14	.	TRBJ2-7	TGTGCCAGCAGCCTCAGGTTCTACGAGCAGTACTTC	CASSLRFYEQYF
TRBD1	TRBV5-6	.	TRBJ1-1	TGTGCCAGCAGCTTCGGGACAGGGGATAAAGCTTTCTTT	CASSFGTGDKAFF
TRBD2	TRBV5-1	few	TRBJ2-4	TGCGCCAGCAGCCTAGCGGGGGTCGGCGGCATTCAGTACTTC	CASSLAGVGGIQYF
.	TRBV7-3	.	TRBJ1-1	TGTGCCAGCAGCTTAACCGGCGGGGACACTGAAGCTTTCTTT	CASSLTGGDTEAFF
TRBD1	TRBV16	few	TRBJ2-1	TGTGCCAGCAGCCCAACAGGGGGCGCGGGCTCCTACAATGAGCAGTTCTTC	CASSPTGGAGSYNEQFF
.	TRBV27	.	TRBJ1-1	TGTGCCAGCAGGAAGATGTCGAGCACTGAAGCTTTCTTT	CASRKMSSTEAFF
.	TRBV6-2/TRBV6-3	.	TRBJ1-1	TGTGCCAGCAGTTACCCGGACAGACTGAACACTGAAGCTTTCTTT	CASSYPDRLNTEAFF
.	TRBV6-5	.	TRBJ2-2	TGTGCCACCAAGGGGCAGTTGAACACCGGGGAGCTGTTTTTT	CATKGQLNTGELFF
TRBD1	TRBV19	few	TRBJ2-7	TGTGCCAGTAGCCCAGGGGGTTACGAGCAGTACTTC	CASSPGGYEQYF
.	TRBV3-1/TRBV3-2	.	TRBJ1-1	TGTGCCAGCAGCCATCACACGAACACTGAAGCTTTCTTT	CASSHHTNTEAFF
TRBD2	TRBV4-1	.	TRBJ2-7	TGCTGCACTAGCGGACTCTCCTACGAGCAGTACTTC	CCTSGLSYEQYF
.	TRBV12-3/TRBV12-4	.	TRBJ1-1	TGTGCCAGCACCTTAGGGGTGGTAACTGAAGCTTTCTTT	CASTLGVVTEAFF
TRBD1	TRBV5-6	.	TRBJ1-1	TGTGCCAGCAGCCCAGGGACAGCGAACACTGAAGCTTTCTTT	CASSPGTANTEAFF
TRBD1	TRBV9	.	TRBJ2-5	TGTGCCAGCAGCGTTCAGGGGGCAATCGGAGAGACCCAGTACTTC	CASSVQGAIGETQYF
TRBD1	TRBV24-1	.	TRBJ2-7	TGTGCCACCAGTAAGGGGACAGGAAACTACGAGCAGTACTTC	CATSKGTGNYEQYF
.	TRBV12-5	.	TRBJ2-5	TGTGCTAGTGGTTTCAGGGAAGAGACCCAGTACTTC	CASGFREETQYF
.	TRBV12-2	.	TRBJ1-2	TGTGCAAGTCGTCCCACAGGAGACACCTTC	CASRPTGDTF